A single sample gave rise to the 10 T cell receptor beta chains below, sequenced in a study of blood T cells in healthy people across ages (dated by TCRdb to 2013 to 2016). To prepare the library, 5' RACE was applied. The instrument was an Illumina HiSeq 2500. A second roughly 6 to 12 cycle PCR used a sample-barcoded 5' primer and a J-beta primer mix. TCRdb passed the public sequencing reads through fastp at Q25 and MiXCR, retaining productive beta sequences. A single entry per CDR3 protein holds the most common genes and DNA from its merged rows. A total of about 730,000 distinct CDR3 sequences appear in this sample, roughly 45% of them only once. 20% of the sample comes from the top ten. Sequences were obtained from blood. The receptors stem from a woman aged 55-70 years in good health.

This clonotype was picked up many times. Relative to the germline gene, one junction end is altered; a read error may explain this. J is TRBJ2-1 and V is TRBV18, with D uncertain. The CDR3 has 12 residues. Germline V gene data show CDR1 as KGHSH and CDR2 as LQKENI. DNA for the CDR3: TGCGCCAGCAGCCAAGATGTCAATGAGCAGTTCTTC. It translates to CASSQDVNEQFF.

The J gene is TRBJ2-5, the V gene TRBV12-3 or TRBV12-4; 9 bases map to TRBD1. The CDR3 spans 14 residues. The V gene end was trimmed by 3 bases and the J gene end by 3 bases; junction bases not matched to a gene: 2. The CDR3 loop reads CASSFWTGEETQYF. The CDR3 coding sequence is TGTGCCAGCAGTTTTTGGACAGGGGAAGAGACCCAGTACTTC.

Here the CDR3 DNA reads TGTGCCAGCAGTTACTGGGGGGGACAGGGGGCCTCTGGCTACACCTTC. It is translated as CASSYWGGQGASGYTF. The gene calls are TRBV6-5 and TRBJ1-2, with TRBD1 matching over 12 bases. Germline V gives CDR1 MNHEY, CDR2 SVGAGI. Trimming took 1 base from V and 7 from J; bases not matched to a gene: 7. The CDR3 sequence is 16 residues long.

This clonotype has more than one count but fewer than ten. V gene TRBV4-2 combines with J gene TRBJ1-5; D is unresolved. The V end was cut by 1 base, the J end by 4 bases, with 8 bases between. Germline V CDR1 and CDR2: LGHNA, YNFKEQ. The CDR3 contains 14 residues. CDR3 bases: TGTGCCAGCAGCCAAGCCTCAGAAAATCAGCCCCAGCATTTT. Translating it yields CASSQASENQPQHF.

In this sample, this clonotype turned up a few times. A read error may explain this, as a much larger clone is one base away. The chain uses TRBV12-3 or TRBV12-4 and TRBJ1-2, with D maybe TRBD1 (6 bases). Trimming pared 5 bases from V and 3 bases from J, leaving 13 bases between. This CDR3 contains 14 residues. This CDR3 is CASSDGGRDYGYTF. CDR3 DNA: TGTGCCAGCAGTGACGGGGGGCGAGACTATGGCTACACCTTC.

The J gene is TRBJ1-1, the V gene TRBV29-1; D not resolved. Germline V gives CDR1 SQVTM, CDR2 ANQGSEA. The CDR3 has 13 amino acids. With 0 bases removed from V and 0 bases from J, the gap between germline ends came to 5 bases. CDR3 bases: TGCAGCGTTGAAGAGGGAATGAACACTGAAGCTTTCTTT. This codes for CSVEEGMNTEAFF.

Details on this clonotype: A much larger clone sits a single nucleotide away, making a read error possible. The chain has TRBV29-1 and TRBJ2-6; D is unclear. The germline gives CDR1 SQVTM, CDR2 ANQGSEA. The CDR3 totals 14 residues. CDR3 amino acids: CNVDEGPGANVLTF. The CDR3 DNA sequence: TGCAACGTTGATGAAGGGCCTGGGGCCAACGTCCTGACTTTC.

This clonotype has more than one count but fewer than ten. The chain is built from TRBV6-2 or TRBV6-3 and TRBJ1-2; 7 positions match TRBD1. The length of the CDR3 is 13 residues. The junction had 5 bases not matched to a gene; V was cut back by 6 bases and J by 4 bases. CDR1 MNHEY and CDR2 SVGEGT come from the germline V gene. This chain's CDR3 is CASRHRQGYGYTF. DNA for the CDR3: TGTGCCAGCAGACATCGACAGGGCTATGGCTACACCTTC.

The chain couples TRBV21-1 to TRBJ1-5. TRBV21-1 is noted as a pseudogene. This CDR3 has 16 amino acids. CDR3 in amino acids: CASSLSQGPQNQPQHF. CDR3 in DNA: TGTGCCAGCAGCCTCTCACAAGGACCCCAAAATCAGCCCCAGCATTTT.

This chain uses TRBV4-3 with TRBJ1-2, with 7 positions matching TRBD1. The CDR3 has 14 residues. Germline CDR1 and CDR2: LGHNA and YSLEER. V gave up 4 bases and J gave up 4 bases; unmatched junction bases: 6. The CDR3 DNA sequence: TGCGCCAGCAGCCCGGCCCGACAGGGCTATGGCTACACCTTC. Protein sequence: CASSPARQGYGYTF.